This T cell receptor beta chain was captured in a study of CD8 T cells in Susac syndrome. General study findings and limits: TCR sequencing and HLA analysis covered a relatively small number of individuals.

This CDR3 contains 14 residues. Germline V lookup: CDR1 SGHTA, CDR2 FQGTGA. Trimming pared 2 bases from V and 10 bases from J, leaving 15 bases between. As concerns this clonotype: Its antigen is undetermined.

Patients with stable or active relapsing-remitting disease, all of them treatment-naive, made up the multiple sclerosis controls. Negative isolation was applied to CD8+ and CD4+ T cells, and FACS enrichment was applied to TEMRA cells. The RNA input was about 0.45 to 1 ug, and it was reverse transcribed with random hexamers. Across 54 Vbeta and 13 Jbeta, TCR beta CDR3 was amplified with immunoSEQ multiplex PCR. TCRdb itself ran the immunoSEQ multiplex PCR reads through MiXCR, one entry per CDR3 protein. Of 300,000 or so distinct CDR3 sequences detected, about 90% appear once; the ten largest clones hold about 0.07%.

The sequence derives from a human donor with multiple sclerosis. The V gene is TRBV7-3, the J gene TRBJ2-1; D may be TRBD2 (6 bases). The sequenced material came from CD4+ T cells from PBMCs. CDR3 nucleotide sequence: TGTGCCAGCAGCTTATTAGGCGGGACGACAGAGCAGTTCTTC. Translation gives CASSLLGGTTEQFF. Combining the CDR3 with reference TRBV7-3 and TRBJ2-1 gives the whole variable domain GAGVSQTPSNKVTEKGKYVELRCDPISGHTALYWYRQSLGQGPEFLIYFQGTGAADDSGLPNDRFFAVRPEGSVSTLKIQRTERGDSAVYLCASSLLGGTTEQFFGPGTRLTVL.